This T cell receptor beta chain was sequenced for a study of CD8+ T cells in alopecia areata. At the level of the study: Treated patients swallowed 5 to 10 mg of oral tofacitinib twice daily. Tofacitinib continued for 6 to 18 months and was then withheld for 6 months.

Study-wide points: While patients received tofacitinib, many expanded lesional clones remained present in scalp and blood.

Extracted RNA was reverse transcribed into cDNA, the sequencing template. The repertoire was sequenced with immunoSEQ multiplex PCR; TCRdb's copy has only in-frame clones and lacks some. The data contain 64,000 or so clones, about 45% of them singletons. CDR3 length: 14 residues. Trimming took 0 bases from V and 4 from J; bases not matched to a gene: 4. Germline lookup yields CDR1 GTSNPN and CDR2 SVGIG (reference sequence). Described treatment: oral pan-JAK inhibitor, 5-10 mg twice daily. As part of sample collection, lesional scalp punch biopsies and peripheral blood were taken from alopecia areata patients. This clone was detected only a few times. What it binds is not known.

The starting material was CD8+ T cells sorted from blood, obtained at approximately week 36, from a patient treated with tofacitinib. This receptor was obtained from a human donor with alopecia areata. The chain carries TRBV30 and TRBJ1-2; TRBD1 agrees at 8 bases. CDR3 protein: CAWSVYGTGYGYTF. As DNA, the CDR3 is TGTGCCTGGAGTGTATACGGGACAGGCTATGGCTACACCTTC.